This TCR beta chain was sequenced during a study of cytomegalovirus exposure and HLA in healthy donors. Study findings and constraints: Productive status was seen about 87% or about 30% of the time for most TCR beta V segments in an earlier analysis. A later analysis linked a missense variant in DCLRE1C to the trimming of TCR beta V and J genes. Near-uniform donor sequencing depth was presumed by presence/absence analyses. In vitro assays verified that a few CMV-associated chains recognized CMV antigens specifically.

Trimming at V came to 6 bases and at J to 0 bases, leaving 12 bases not matched to a gene. CDR1 is SNHLY, CDR2 FYNNEI, per germline. The CDR3 has 17 residues. The count of this clone is one. The antigen is not known. Vbeta (60) and Jbeta (13) primers were used in the PCR. Produced via immunoSEQ multiplex PCR; TCRdb's table is partial and in-frame only. The sample contains about 120,000 clones, over 75% of which appear only once. This clonotype was obtained from a man aged 40-49 years in good health and CMV-seropositive. Sequenced material: PBMCs. V gene TRBV2 combines with J gene TRBJ2-3; 7 positions agree with TRBD2. This CDR3 is CASSPPAGAGSTDTQYF. CDR3 nucleotides: TGTGCCAGCAGCCCCCCCGCGGGAGCGGGGAGCACAGATACGCAGTATTTT. Based on the CDR3 plus reference TRBV2 and TRBJ2-3, the full variable domain is EPEVTQTPSHQVTQMGQEVILRCVPISNHLYFYWYRQILGQKVEFLVSFYNNEISEKSEIFDDQFSVERPDGSNFTLKIRSTKLEDSAMYFCASSPPAGAGSTDTQYFGPGTRLTVL.